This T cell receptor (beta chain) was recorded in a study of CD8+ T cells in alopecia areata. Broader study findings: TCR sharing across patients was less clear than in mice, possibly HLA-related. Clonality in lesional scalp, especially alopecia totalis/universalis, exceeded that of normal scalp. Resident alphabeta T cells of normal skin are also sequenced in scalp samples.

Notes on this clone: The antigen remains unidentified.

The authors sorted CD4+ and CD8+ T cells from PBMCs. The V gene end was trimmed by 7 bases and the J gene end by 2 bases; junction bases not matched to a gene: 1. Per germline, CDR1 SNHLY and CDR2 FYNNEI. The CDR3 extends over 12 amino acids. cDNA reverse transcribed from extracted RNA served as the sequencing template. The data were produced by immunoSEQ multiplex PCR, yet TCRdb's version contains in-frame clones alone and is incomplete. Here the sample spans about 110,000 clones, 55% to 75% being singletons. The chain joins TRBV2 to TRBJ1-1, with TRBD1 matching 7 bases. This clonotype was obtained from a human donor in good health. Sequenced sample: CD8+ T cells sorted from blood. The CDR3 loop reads CASNRGNTEAFF. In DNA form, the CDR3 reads TGTGCCAGCAACAGGGGCAACACTGAAGCTTTCTTT.